The rows below give T cell receptor beta chains drawn from one sample of a study of T cell responses to AZD1222 COVID-19 vaccine. Clones were read by immunoSEQ multiplex PCR, and TCRdb kept only the in-frame ones, dropping some. This sample has approximately 130,000 clones, with around 88% found just once. Source: peripheral blood, taken on day 0 of MenACWY control vaccination. Receptor source: an adult in good health. The CDR3 runs from the conserved cysteine through the conserved F or W. The D gene is left open where the match is weak. Clone size is given for some rows only: seen once, a few or many times, or a class if the clone is expanded.

d_gene	v_gene	abundance	j_gene	CDR3aa	CDR3nt
TRBD2	TRBV9	.	TRBJ2-7	CASSAGTSEVYEQYF	TGTGCCAGCAGCGCGGGGACTAGCGAGGTCTACGAGCAGTACTTC
TRBD2	TRBV11-3	.	TRBJ2-7	CASSLGYLSGDPVANEQYF	TGTGCCAGCAGCTTAGGGTACCTTAGCGGGGACCCAGTTGCCAACGAGCAGTACTTC
.	TRBV19	.	TRBJ1-1	CASSLGQLTEAFF	TGTGCCAGTAGTCTCGGACAGCTCACTGAAGCTTTCTTT
.	TRBV5-1	.	TRBJ2-7	CARGGDRLTNYEQYF	TGCGCCAGAGGGGGTGACAGATTAACCAACTACGAGCAGTACTTC
.	TRBV2	few	TRBJ1-5	CASREGESQPQHF	TGTGCCAGCAGAGAAGGGGAAAGTCAGCCCCAGCATTTT
TRBD1	TRBV11-3	few	TRBJ2-2	CASSSGTGLNGELFF	TGTGCCAGCAGCTCCGGGACAGGGTTGAACGGGGAGCTGTTTTTT
.	TRBV6-6	.	TRBJ1-1	CASSPRDMNTEAFF	TGTGCCAGCAGCCCCAGGGACATGAACACTGAAGCTTTCTTT
.	TRBV4-1	.	TRBJ2-1	CASSPSLGGASYNEQFF	TGCGCCAGCAGCCCCTCCCTCGGGGGTGCCTCCTACAATGAGCAGTTCTTC
.	TRBV5-6	.	TRBJ2-7	CASSSGWEQYF	TGTGCCAGCAGCTCTGGTTGGGAGCAGTACTTC
TRBD2	TRBV7-3	.	TRBJ2-1	CASSPRTSGSSYNEQFF	TGTGCCAGCAGCCCAAGGACTAGCGGGAGCTCCTACAATGAGCAGTTCTTC
TRBD2	TRBV29-1	.	TRBJ2-1	CSVGGLADNEQFF	TGCAGCGTTGGGGGACTAGCGGACAATGAGCAGTTCTTC
.	TRBV7-8	.	TRBJ1-6	CASSLAPGWGNSPLHF	TGTGCCAGCAGCTTAGCCCCAGGGTGGGGCAATTCACCCCTCCACTTT
.	TRBV15	.	TRBJ2-7	CATSTGLAYEQYF	TGTGCCACCAGCACCGGTCTCGCGTACGAGCAGTACTTC
.	TRBV7-9	.	TRBJ1-1	CASSLGRRVMNTEAFF	TGTGCCAGCAGCTTGGGTCGGAGGGTGATGAACACTGAAGCTTTCTTT
.	TRBV25-1	.	TRBJ1-2	CASSEGATPTVGYTF	TGTGCCAGTTCTGAAGGGGCAACTCCAACGGTGGGCTACACCTTC
TRBD2	TRBV24-1	.	TRBJ2-5	CASGPGTSGGWETQYF	TGTGCCTCCGGCCCCGGGACTAGCGGTGGTTGGGAGACCCAGTACTTC
TRBD1	TRBV5-1	.	TRBJ2-7	CASSFLLTGVDEQYF	TGCGCCAGCAGCTTCCTGCTAACAGGGGTGGACGAGCAGTACTTC
TRBD1	TRBV27	.	TRBJ1-5	CASSSGQVRQPQHF	TGTGCCAGCAGTTCTGGACAGGTTCGTCAGCCCCAGCATTTT
TRBD1	TRBV5-8	once	TRBJ1-4	CASRPSGTGNEKLFF	TGTGCCAGCAGACCGTCCGGGACAGGGAATGAAAAACTGTTTTTT
TRBD1	TRBV6-5	.	TRBJ2-7	CASIGQGLSYEQYF	TGTGCCAGCATCGGACAGGGGCTTTCCTACGAGCAGTACTTC
.	TRBV6-5	.	TRBJ2-2	CASKRGFTGELFF	TGTGCCAGCAAGAGGGGGTTCACCGGGGAGCTGTTTTTT
TRBD1	TRBV5-1	.	TRBJ1-3	CASSLTGTGIGNTIYF	TGCGCCAGCAGCCTAACCGGGACAGGTATTGGAAACACCATATATTTT
.	TRBV7-9	.	TRBJ2-3	CASSESGFTDTQYF	TGTGCCAGCAGCGAATCCGGGTTCACAGATACGCAGTATTTT
TRBD2	TRBV9	.	TRBJ2-3	CASSDSGRGDTQYF	TGTGCCAGCAGCGATAGCGGGAGAGGGGATACGCAGTATTTT
.	TRBV19	.	TRBJ2-1	CASSISGVVLSPSYNEQFF	TGTGCCAGTAGTATATCCGGAGTTGTCCTATCGCCATCCTACAATGAGCAGTTCTTC
TRBD1	TRBV7-9	.	TRBJ2-3	CASSLGDRSTDTQYF	TGTGCCAGCAGCTTGGGGGACAGGAGTACAGATACGCAGTATTTT
.	TRBV5-1	.	TRBJ2-7	CASSWQQGSGEQYF	TGCGCCAGCAGCTGGCAACAGGGATCGGGCGAGCAGTACTTC